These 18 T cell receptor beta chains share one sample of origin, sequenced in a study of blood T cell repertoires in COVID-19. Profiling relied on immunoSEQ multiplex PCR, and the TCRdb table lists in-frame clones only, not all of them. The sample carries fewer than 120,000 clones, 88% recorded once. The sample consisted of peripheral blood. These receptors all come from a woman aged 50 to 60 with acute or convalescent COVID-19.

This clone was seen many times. The CDR3 nucleotides are TGTGCCAGCAGCCCCCCGGGCGGGACTGGATCCTTCTACAATGAGCAGTTCTTC. This sequence encodes CASSPPGGTGSFYNEQFF. The gene calls are TRBV7-9 and TRBJ2-1; possibly TRBD2 for D (6 bases). Germline-derived CDR1 and CDR2 are SEHNR and FQNEAQ (reference sequence). The V end was cut by 5 bases, the J end by 3 bases, with 23 bases between. This CDR3 is 18 amino acids long.

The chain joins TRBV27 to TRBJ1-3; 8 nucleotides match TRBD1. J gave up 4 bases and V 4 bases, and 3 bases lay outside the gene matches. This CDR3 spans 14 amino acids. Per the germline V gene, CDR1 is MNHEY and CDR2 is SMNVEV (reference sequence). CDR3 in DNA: TGTGCCAGCAGTTCGACAGGGGAAGGAAACACCATATATTTT. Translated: CASSSTGEGNTIYF.

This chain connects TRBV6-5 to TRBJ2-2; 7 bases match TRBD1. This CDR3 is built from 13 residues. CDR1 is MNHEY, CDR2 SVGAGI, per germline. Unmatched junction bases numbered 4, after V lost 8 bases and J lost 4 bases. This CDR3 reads CASGTVGTGELFF. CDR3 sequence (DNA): TGTGCCAGCGGGACAGTTGGCACCGGGGAGCTGTTTTTT.

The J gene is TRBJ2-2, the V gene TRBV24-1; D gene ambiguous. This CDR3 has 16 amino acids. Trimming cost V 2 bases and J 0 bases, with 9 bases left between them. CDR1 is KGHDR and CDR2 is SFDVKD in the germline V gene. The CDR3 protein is CATSDSGGANTGELFF. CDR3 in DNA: TGTGCCACCAGTGATTCCGGCGGCGCGAACACCGGGGAGCTGTTTTTT.

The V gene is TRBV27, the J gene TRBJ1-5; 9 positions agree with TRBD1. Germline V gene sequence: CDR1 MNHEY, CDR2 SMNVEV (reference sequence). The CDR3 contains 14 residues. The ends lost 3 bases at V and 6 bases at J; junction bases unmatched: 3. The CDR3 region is CASSLRQGVQPQHF. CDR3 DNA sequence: TGTGCCAGCAGTTTGCGACAGGGGGTTCAGCCCCAGCATTTT.

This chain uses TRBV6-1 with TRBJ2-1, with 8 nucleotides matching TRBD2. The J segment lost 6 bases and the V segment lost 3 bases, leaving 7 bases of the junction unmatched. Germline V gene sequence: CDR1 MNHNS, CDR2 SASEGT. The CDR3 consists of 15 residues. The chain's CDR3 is CASSDAGGRSNEQFF. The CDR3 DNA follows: TGTGCCAGCAGTGACGCCGGCGGGAGGTCCAATGAGCAGTTCTTC.

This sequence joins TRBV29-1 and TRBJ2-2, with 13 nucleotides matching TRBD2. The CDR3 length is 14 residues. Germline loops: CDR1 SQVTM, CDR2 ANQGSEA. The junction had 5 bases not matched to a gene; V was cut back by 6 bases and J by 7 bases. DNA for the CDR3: TGCAGCGTGGGGACTAGCGGGATTCTCGGGGAGCTGTTTTTT. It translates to CSVGTSGILGELFF.

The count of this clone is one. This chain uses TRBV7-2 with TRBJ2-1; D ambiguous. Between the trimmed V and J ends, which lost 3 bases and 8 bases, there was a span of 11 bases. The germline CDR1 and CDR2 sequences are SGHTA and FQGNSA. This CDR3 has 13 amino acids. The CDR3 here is CASSFQALDEQFF. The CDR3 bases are TGTGCCAGCAGCTTTCAAGCGCTCGATGAGCAGTTCTTC.

Here the CDR3 DNA reads TGTGCCACCAGTGATGTGACTAGCGGACCAAACAATGAGCAGTTCTTC. This translates into CATSDVTSGPNNEQFF. V and J are TRBV24-1 and TRBJ2-1; 9 positions match TRBD2. Germline lookup yields CDR1 KGHDR and CDR2 SFDVKD. The ends lost 3 bases at V and 5 bases at J; junction bases unmatched: 7. The length of the CDR3 is 16 residues.

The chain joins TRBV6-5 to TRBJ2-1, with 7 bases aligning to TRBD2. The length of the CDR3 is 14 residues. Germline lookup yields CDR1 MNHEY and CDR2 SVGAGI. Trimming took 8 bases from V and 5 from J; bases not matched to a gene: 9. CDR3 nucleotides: TGTGCCAGCCGCCGGGGAGGGAGCCACAATGAGCAGTTCTTC. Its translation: CASRRGGSHNEQFF.

CDR3 in amino acids: CASSIGSGNNQPQHF. The CDR3 DNA sequence: TGTGCCAGTAGTATTGGATCGGGGAACAATCAGCCCCAGCATTTT. This chain connects TRBV19 to TRBJ1-5; D is undetermined. This CDR3 comprises 15 residues. Per the germline V gene, CDR1 is LNHDA and CDR2 is SQIVND (reference sequence). V was clipped by 3 bases and J by 3 bases, with 12 bases between them.

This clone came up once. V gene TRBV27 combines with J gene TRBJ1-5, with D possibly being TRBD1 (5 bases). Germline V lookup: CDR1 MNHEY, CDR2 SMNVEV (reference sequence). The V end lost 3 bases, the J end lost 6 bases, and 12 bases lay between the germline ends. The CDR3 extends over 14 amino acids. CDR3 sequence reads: CASSFKGVFQPQHF. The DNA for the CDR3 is TGTGCCAGCAGTTTTAAAGGGGTCTTTCAGCCCCAGCATTTT.

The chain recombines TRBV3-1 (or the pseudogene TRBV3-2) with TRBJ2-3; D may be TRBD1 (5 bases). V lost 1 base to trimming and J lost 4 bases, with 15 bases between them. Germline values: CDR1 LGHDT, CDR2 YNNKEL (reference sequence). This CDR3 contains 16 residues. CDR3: CASSQGWGAGPDTQYF. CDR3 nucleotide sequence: TGTGCCAGCAGCCAAGGCTGGGGCGCCGGGCCAGATACGCAGTATTTT.

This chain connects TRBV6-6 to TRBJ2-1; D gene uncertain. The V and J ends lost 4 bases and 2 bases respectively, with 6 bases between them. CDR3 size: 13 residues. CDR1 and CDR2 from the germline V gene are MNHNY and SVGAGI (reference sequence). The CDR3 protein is CASSSLAYNEQFF. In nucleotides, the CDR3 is TGTGCCAGCAGTTCTCTAGCCTACAATGAGCAGTTCTTC.

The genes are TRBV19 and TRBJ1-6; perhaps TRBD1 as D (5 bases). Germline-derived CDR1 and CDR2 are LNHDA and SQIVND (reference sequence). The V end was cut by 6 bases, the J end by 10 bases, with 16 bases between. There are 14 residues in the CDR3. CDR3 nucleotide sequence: TGTGCCAGTAGCTTCAGGGATCGAAGCTCACCCCTCCACTTT. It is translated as CASSFRDRSSPLHF.

The DNA of the CDR3 is TGCGCCAGCAGTGAGTCGAGAGGGACAGGGGAAAAACTGTTTTTT. This sequence encodes CASSESRGTGEKLFF. The rearrangement joins TRBV10-2 to TRBJ1-4, with 9 nucleotides matching TRBD1. CDR1 and CDR2 (germline): WSHSY, SAAADI. V was clipped by 0 bases and J by 8 bases; unmatched bases: 4. The CDR3 runs 15 residues.

This CDR3 reads CASSNGGIQNIQYF. The CDR3 DNA reads TGTGCCAGCAGTAACGGGGGAATCCAAAACATTCAGTACTTC. V usage is TRBV6-5 and J usage is TRBJ2-4; possible D gene TRBD2, 6 bases. V was clipped by 5 bases and J by 5 bases, with 13 bases between them. The CDR3 consists of 14 residues. Per germline, CDR1 MNHEY and CDR2 SVGAGI.

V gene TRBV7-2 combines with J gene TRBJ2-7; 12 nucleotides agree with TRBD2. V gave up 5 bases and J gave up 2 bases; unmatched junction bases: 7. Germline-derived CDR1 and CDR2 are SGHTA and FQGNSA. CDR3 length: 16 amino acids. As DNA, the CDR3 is TGTGCCAGCAGCCCTGGACTAGCGGGGACAGCCTACGAGCAGTACTTC. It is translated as CASSPGLAGTAYEQYF. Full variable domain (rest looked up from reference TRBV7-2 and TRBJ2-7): GAGVSQSPSNKVTEKGKDVELRCDPISGHTALYWYRQSLGQGLEFLIYFQGNSAPDKSGLPSDRFSAERTGGSVSTLTIQRTQQEDSAVYLCASSPGLAGTAYEQYFGPGTRLTVT.